A single sample is the source of the 23 T cell receptor beta chains below, sequenced in a study of cytomegalovirus exposure and HLA in healthy donors. The assay was immunoSEQ multiplex PCR, and TCRdb's table has in-frame clones only and misses some. The table shows approximately 65,000 clones, with 94% occurring only once. The sample comprised PBMCs. The origin of the receptors is a woman younger than 35 in good health and CMV-seronegative.

This clone was observed a single time. The rearrangement uses TRBV28 and TRBJ2-1; a possible D gene is TRBD2 (6 bases). The germline CDR1 and CDR2 sequences are MDHEN and SYDVKM. The CDR3 covers 17 residues. The V end lost 5 bases, the J end lost 6 bases, and 23 bases lay between the germline ends. The DNA for the CDR3 is TGTGCCAGCAGTCCAACCCAGGGACTCTGGGGGTCCAATGAGCAGTTCTTC. Translated, it gives CASSPTQGLWGSNEQFF.

This clone was observed once. The chain combines TRBV29-1 with TRBJ1-1; tentatively, D is TRBD1 (5 bases). Between the trimmed V and J ends, which lost 6 bases and 4 bases, there was a span of 12 bases. Germline CDR1 SQVTM, CDR2 ANQGSEA. This CDR3 comprises 12 residues. DNA for the CDR3: TGCAGCGTACTCGGGGGGGGCACTGAAGCTTTCTTT. Translated, it gives CSVLGGGTEAFF.

The chain couples TRBV4-3 to TRBJ2-2, with TRBD1 matching 7 bases. There are 17 residues in the CDR3. In germline, CDR1 is LGHNA, CDR2 YSLEER. V lost 1 base to trimming and J lost 4 bases; unmatched junction nucleotides: 9. CDR3 DNA: TGCGCCAGCAGCCAAGGCGTTCGACAGGGCATCACCGGGGAGCTGTTTTTT. This gives the protein CASSQGVRQGITGELFF.

The J gene is TRBJ1-1, the V gene TRBV10-3; D ambiguous. The CDR3 is 12 amino acids. The germline V gene encodes CDR1 ENHRY and CDR2 SYGVKD. Trimming left V 2 bases short and J 5 bases short, with 6 bases between. Here the CDR3 reads CAISEERTEAFF. The CDR3 DNA is TGTGCCATCAGTGAGGAGCGGACTGAAGCTTTCTTT.

The chain has TRBV18 and TRBJ2-7; TRBD2 might be the D (5 bases). V was cut by 2 bases and J by 1 base, with 6 bases left in between. The CDR3 is 13 residues long. Germline lookup yields CDR1 KGHSH and CDR2 LQKENI. CDR3 in DNA: TGTGCCAGCTCACCAGGCGGGTCCTACGAGCAGTACTTC. As protein: CASSPGGSYEQYF.

V is TRBV27 and J is TRBJ1-5; the match to TRBD1 covers 9 bases. Trimming removed 9 bases from V and 0 bases from J; junction bases left unmatched: 6. The CDR3 runs to 15 residues. Germline V CDR1 and CDR2: MNHEY, SMNVEV (reference sequence). The CDR3 region has the DNA TGTGCCAGTCGGGGACAGGGATATAGCAATCAGCCCCAGCATTTT. Translated, it gives CASRGQGYSNQPQHF.

This clone was picked up one time. This chain connects TRBV7-9 to TRBJ1-4; 7 bases are a match to TRBD1. Trimming removed 9 bases from V and 4 bases from J; junction bases left unmatched: 11. The CDR3 is 15 residues long. CDR1 SEHNR and CDR2 FQNEAQ come from the germline V gene (reference sequence). CDR3 amino acids: CASKKRQGLNEKLFF. The CDR3 bases are TGTGCCAGTAAGAAAAGACAGGGACTTAATGAAAAACTGTTTTTT.

About this clone itself: Other DNA variants within this sample encode the same CDR3. The V call is TRBV5-6, the J call TRBJ2-5; D unresolved. This CDR3 has 14 residues. Germline V gives CDR1 SGHDT, CDR2 YYEEEE. The V end was cut by 3 bases, the J end by 0 bases, with 9 bases between. The CDR3 DNA reads TGTGCCAGCAGCTATACTCCGTACCAAGAGACCCAGTACTTC. Translated, it gives CASSYTPYQETQYF.

The gene calls are TRBV28 and TRBJ1-2; TRBD1 matches at 8 bases. The ends lost 7 bases at V and 8 bases at J; junction bases unmatched: 9. The CDR3 is 13 residues long. The germline gives CDR1 MDHEN, CDR2 SYDVKM. The CDR3 loop reads CASTLDRGGGYTF. The CDR3, as DNA: TGTGCCAGCACCCTCGACAGGGGAGGGGGCTACACCTTC.

This chain joins TRBV7-2 and TRBJ2-7; D is unresolved. Germline V gene data show CDR1 as SGHTA and CDR2 as FQGNSA. The germline V and J ends were trimmed by 0 bases and 1 base, with 4 bases remaining between them. The CDR3 runs 13 residues. The CDR3 sequence: CASSLAQSYEQYF. The CDR3 bases are TGTGCCAGCAGCTTAGCGCAGTCCTACGAGCAGTACTTC.

The chain has TRBV15 and TRBJ1-2, with D perhaps matching TRBD1 (5 bases). V was cut by 0 bases and J by 8 bases, with 13 bases left in between. Germline V gene sequence: CDR1 LNHNV, CDR2 YYDKDF (reference sequence). The CDR3 has 14 amino acids. CDR3 region: CATSRDAGVQGYTF. The CDR3 bases are TGTGCCACCAGCAGAGATGCGGGGGTACAAGGCTACACCTTC.

V is TRBV25-1 and J is TRBJ1-1; TRBD1 matches 8 bases. The CDR3 has 15 residues. V shed 4 bases and J 5 bases; nucleotides not matched to a gene: 9. Per the germline V gene, CDR1 is MGHDK and CDR2 is SYGVNS. The CDR3 here is CASSGAGTGLTEAFF. The CDR3 nucleotides are TGTGCCAGCAGTGGAGCCGGGACAGGCTTAACTGAAGCTTTCTTT.

This chain uses TRBV10-3 with TRBJ1-5, with D uncertain. The CDR3 is made up of 14 amino acids. V dropped 2 bases and J dropped 5 bases, with 10 bases sitting between them. Germline CDR1 reads ENHRY; CDR2 reads SYGVKD. CDR3 nucleotide sequence: TGTGCCATCAGTGAGGGCGAGGGTGATCAGCCCCAGCATTTT. Translating it yields CAISEGEGDQPQHF.

This chain connects TRBV19 to TRBJ1-1; D is uncertain. The CDR3 sequence is 15 residues long. Germline CDR1 reads LNHDA; CDR2 reads SQIVND (reference sequence). V was pared by 6 bases and J by 3 bases, with 17 bases between. The CDR3 loop is CASSAFDTGYTEAFF. CDR3 sequence (DNA): TGTGCCAGTAGCGCCTTTGATACGGGGTACACTGAAGCTTTCTTT.

J is TRBJ2-7 and V is TRBV7-2, with a possible D match to TRBD1 (6 bases). There are 12 residues in the CDR3. The V and J ends lost 5 bases and 6 bases respectively, with 11 bases between them. CDR1 SGHTA and CDR2 FQGNSA come from the germline V gene. The CDR3 reads CASSPGTTEQYF. CDR3 nucleotides: TGTGCCAGCAGCCCAGGGACAACCGAGCAGTACTTC. Looking up the rest from reference TRBV7-2 and TRBJ2-7 gives the full variable domain: GAGVSQSPSNKVTEKGKDVELRCDPISGHTALYWYRQSLGQGLEFLIYFQGNSAPDKSGLPSDRFSAERTGGSVSTLTIQRTQQEDSAVYLCASSPGTTEQYFGPGTRLTVT.

CDR3 sequence: CAWSIEGEAYEQYF. CDR3 nucleotide sequence: TGTGCCTGGAGTATTGAGGGCGAAGCCTACGAGCAGTACTTC. The gene calls are TRBV30 and TRBJ2-7; possible D gene TRBD2, 5 bases. Per the germline V gene, CDR1 is GTSNPN and CDR2 is SVGIG (reference sequence). With 2 bases removed from V and 2 bases from J, the gap between germline ends came to 13 bases. The CDR3 consists of 14 residues.

This clone showed up just once. The chain recombines TRBV2 with TRBJ1-2; D is unresolved. The CDR3 is 14 amino acids. Germline CDR1 reads SNHLY; CDR2 reads FYNNEI. V lost 6 bases and J lost 3, with 14 bases in between. CDR3 in amino acids: CASRDLGEDYGYTF. The DNA of the CDR3 is TGTGCCAGCAGGGACCTCGGGGAGGACTATGGCTACACCTTC.

This clone has a handful of counts. Other DNA sequences in this sample translate to the same CDR3. The chain carries TRBV6-4 and TRBJ2-3; 7 nucleotides agree with TRBD2. Germline CDR1 reads MRHNA; CDR2 reads SNTAGT. This CDR3 spans 15 amino acids. V dropped 0 bases and J dropped 1; count of bases not matched to a gene: 1. Written as DNA, the CDR3 is TGTGCCAGCAGTGACTCGAGCGGGGGCACAGATACGCAGTATTTT. Its translation: CASSDSSGGTDTQYF.

The genes are TRBV12-5 and TRBJ2-1; tentative D call: TRBD2 (5 bases). With 1 base removed from V and 0 bases from J, the gap between germline ends came to 7 bases. The CDR3 length is 15 residues. Germline lookup yields CDR1 LGHNT and CDR2 FRNRAP. CDR3 region: CASGLAGSSYNEQFF. The CDR3 DNA reads as TGTGCTAGTGGTTTGGCGGGGAGCTCCTACAATGAGCAGTTCTTC.

This clone was counted once. The CDR3 loop reads CASRWTNPSYEQYF. The DNA of the CDR3 is TGTGCCAGCAGGTGGACTAACCCTTCATACGAGCAGTACTTC. The J gene is TRBJ2-7, the V gene TRBV2; D perhaps matches TRBD2 (6 bases). Trimming shortened V by 6 bases and J by 4 bases, and 16 bases separated the two germline ends. This CDR3 contains 14 residues. Germline assignment: CDR1 SNHLY and CDR2 FYNNEI.

This clone was counted only a few times. The gene calls are TRBV28 and TRBJ2-2, with 8 bases matching TRBD2. V was pared by 3 bases and J by 1 base, with 4 bases of the junction left unmatched. The CDR3 is 16 residues long. CDR1 and CDR2 (germline): MDHEN, SYDVKM. In DNA form, the CDR3 reads TGTGCCAGCAGTTTCCCAACTAGCGGGAACACCGGGGAGCTGTTTTTT. Residues: CASSFPTSGNTGELFF.

A note on this clone: This sample includes further DNA sequences coding for the same CDR3. This chain uses TRBV25-1 with TRBJ1-6, with TRBD1 matching 8 bases. CDR1 MGHDK and CDR2 SYGVNS come from the germline V gene. V was pared by 4 bases and J by 4 bases, with 0 bases of the junction left unmatched. This CDR3 contains 14 residues. The DNA of the CDR3 is TGTGCCAGCAGTGGGACAGGGTATAATTCACCCCTCCACTTT. Amino acids: CASSGTGYNSPLHF.

As concerns this clone: The same CDR3 arises from other DNA sequences in this sample as well. V usage is TRBV7-9 and J usage is TRBJ1-2; 7 nucleotides line up with TRBD1. The CDR3 runs 14 residues. Germline CDR1 is SEHNR and CDR2 is FQNEAQ (reference sequence). Trimming cost V 5 bases and J 2 bases; bases outside gene matches: 5. The CDR3 bases are TGTGCCAGCAGCCTCGGACAGGCCAACTATGGCTACACCTTC. This gives the protein CASSLGQANYGYTF.